One sample yielded the 3 T cell receptor beta chains listed below, sequenced in a study of T cell changes during pregnancy in multiple sclerosis. Clones were sequenced by immunoSEQ multiplex PCR, and TCRdb holds only the in-frame ones, with some missing. Counted here are roughly 22,000 clones, roughly 90% occurring once; the ten biggest clones make up more than 0.5%. This specimen consisted of CD4+ T cells from peripheral blood mononuclear cells, obtained after pregnancy. The receptors stem from a female donor in good health, enrolled as a control in a pregnancy study.

The chain recombines TRBV5-4 with TRBJ1-2; D not certain. There are 14 residues in the CDR3. Germline V gene data show CDR1 as SGHNT and CDR2 as YYREEE (reference sequence). Trimming left V 3 bases short and J 0 bases short, with 9 bases between. This CDR3 is CASSSRLANYGYTF. The CDR3 DNA reads as TGTGCCAGCAGCTCTAGACTGGCTAACTATGGCTACACCTTC.

This chain uses TRBV7-3 with TRBJ2-1; TRBD2 matches 8 bases. This CDR3 comprises 15 residues. Germline V gives CDR1 SGHTA, CDR2 FQGTGA. V lost 5 bases and J lost 9; bases outside the gene matches: 12. The CDR3 loop is CASSPPPGLEGEQFF. CDR3 sequence (DNA): TGTGCCAGCAGCCCCCCCCCGGGACTAGAGGGTGAGCAGTTCTTC.

The V and J genes are TRBV11-2 and TRBJ2-1; 7 bases line up with TRBD1. The germline V gene has CDR1 SGHAT and CDR2 FQNNGV. This CDR3 spans 16 amino acids. The V and J ends lost 0 bases and 3 bases, in that order; junction bases with no gene match: 5. Here the CDR3 DNA reads TGTGCCAGCAGCTTAGATCTGACAGGGCACTACAATGAGCAGTTCTTC. Protein sequence: CASSLDLTGHYNEQFF. Based on the CDR3 plus reference TRBV11-2 and TRBJ2-1, the full variable domain is EAGVAQSPRYKIIEKRQSVAFWCNPISGHATLYWYQQILGQGPKLLIQFQNNGVVDDSQLPKDRFSAERLKGVDSTLKIQPAKLEDSAVYLCASSLDLTGHYNEQFFGPGTRLTVL.